This is a list of T cell receptor beta chains from one sample in a study of OX40 agonist ivuxolimab in advanced cancers. TCRdb's table, derived via immunoSEQ multiplex PCR, lists solely in-frame clones and lacks some. The table shows around 62,000 clones, with about four fifths occurring only once. This sample comprised CD4+ or CD8+ T cells sorted from blood, obtained in a trial of the OX40 agonist ivuxolimab. The receptor source for this set is an adult with an advanced solid tumor such as melanoma, head and neck, liver or kidney cancer. The CDR3 runs from the conserved cysteine through the conserved F or W. Clone size is not always given. Where it is, it says once, few, many or a class for expanded clones.

v_gene	abundance	CDR3aa
TRBV10-3	NA	CAISAGGYEQFF
TRBV11-2	few	CASSLYTANTEAFF
TRBV10-3	few	CAISVTSGSSRTTDTQYF
TRBV5-1	NA	CASSPGGSYNEQFF
TRBV28	few	CASRNPDSYGYTF
TRBV7-9	NA	CASSQQPNTEAFF
TRBV6-1	NA	CASSEATAGELFF
TRBV10-3	NA	CAISDREVDTQYF
TRBV5-5	NA	CASSPSTGNTEAFF
TRBV6-1	NA	CASRGRERVGDTQYF
TRBV15	NA	CATSRDNGYTDTQYF
TRBV9	NA	CASSVASGGAGGETQYF
TRBV6-6	NA	CASSRIQGPADGLFF
TRBV7-8	once	CASSLAGQGWEKLFF
TRBV5-1	NA	CASSLGPARDTQYF
TRBV28	NA	CASRPGGGTNYGYTF
TRBV10-3	NA	CAIGYGSYEQYF
TRBV11-1	NA	CASSFGGIKDTQYF
TRBV2	NA	CASSPQASRQTLHF
TRBV7-2	NA	CASSLSQGSTGELFF
TRBV6-1	once	CASSDRGRGTDTQYF
TRBV6-1	few	CASSEVGGGGIDEKLFF
TRBV12-2	NA	CASRSPTLAGRETQYF
TRBV5-4	NA	CASSLGPASNEKLFF
TRBV5-1	NA	CASSLGGTYEQYF
TRBV6-6	NA	CASRPGGGTGSEQYF
TRBV5-1	once	CASKFGNANYGYTF
TRBV29-1	large	CSAAGIAASSYNEQFF
TRBV29-1	once	CSVEVAGGTDTQYF
TRBV18	NA	CASSWDRVVSEAFF
TRBV9	NA	CASSQDREAYNSPLHF
TRBV5-1	NA	CASSVKPGQGASAQHF
TRBV9	NA	CASSVATGVETQYF
TRBV19	NA	CASSIRTGADTQYF
TRBV7-3	few	CASSPSRDVTGELFF
TRBV4-1	NA	CASSQVGDFYGYTF
TRBV15	few	CATSRDQEGDYGYTF
TRBV7-2	NA	CASSTRDRAGANVLTF
TRBV6-4	NA	CASSDTGRYEQYF
TRBV6-1	NA	CASISSGYSNQPQHF
TRBV7-2	NA	CASSFGTGQTYEQYF
TRBV2	NA	CASSRSLLLNTEAFF
TRBV5-1	NA	CASSLDLHNEQFF
TRBV9	NA	CASSALRGPSATNEKLFF
TRBV6-1	NA	CASSVSRGLEKLFF
TRBV30	NA	CAWKGEGWNGYTF
TRBV6-5	NA	CASSYTPTGYQETQYF
TRBV11-2	NA	CASSSDYWYEQYF